The 4 T cell receptor beta chains reported below all come from one sample, sequenced in a study of cytomegalovirus exposure and HLA in healthy donors (dated by TCRdb to about 2017). Library construction relied on the immunoSEQ multiplex PCR assay. A mixture of 60 forward primers for TCR Vbeta segments and 13 reverse primers for TCR Jbeta segments was used in the multiplex PCR. Held by TCRdb, this immuneACCESS table contains in-frame sequences only and omits some clones. Under half of the omission traces to an unresolved V gene where checked; the cause of the rest is unknown. Present in this sample are about 180,000 clones, 55% to 75% of which were seen just once. The ten largest clonotypes hold roughly 2.5% of the sample. Sequences were obtained from PBMCs. The receptors here all came from a human donor in good health.

V and J are TRBV11-2 and TRBJ1-1, with no clear D. Between the trimmed V and J ends, which lost 3 bases and 0 bases, there was a span of 14 bases. CDR1 is SGHAT and CDR2 is FQNNGV in the germline V gene. This CDR3 is 16 amino acids long. For the CDR3, the DNA is TGTGCCAGCAGCTTTCCCGGAGGACTGTTGAACACTGAAGCTTTCTTT. It codes for CASSFPGGLLNTEAFF.

The chain uses TRBV7-2 and TRBJ1-2; no clear D gene. This CDR3 is built from 13 residues. The germline V and J ends were trimmed by 1 base and 7 bases, with 10 bases remaining between them. Germline V gene data show CDR1 as SGHTA and CDR2 as FQGNSA. In DNA, the CDR3 is TGTGCCAGCAGCTTAGAGCGCAGTTCTGGCTACACCTTC. This translates into CASSLERSSGYTF.

The J gene is TRBJ2-2, the V gene TRBV14, with D possibly TRBD1 on 6 matching bases. Germline V gene sequence: CDR1 SGHDN, CDR2 FVKESK. CDR3 size: 16 residues. V shed 1 base and J shed 5 bases, with 14 bases lying between them. The CDR3 DNA sequence: TGTGCCAGCAGCCAAGGCTTAGGGGGATGGACCGGGGAGCTGTTTTTT. Its protein product is CASSQGLGGWTGELFF. The full variable domain, its missing parts supplied by reference TRBV14 and TRBJ2-2, is EAGVTQFPSHSVIEKGQTVTLRCDPISGHDNLYWYRRVMGKEIKFLLHFVKESKQDESGMPNNRFLAERTGGTYSTLKVQPAELEDSGVYFCASSQGLGGWTGELFFGEGSRLTVL.

This rearrangement joins TRBV2 to TRBJ1-5; the D is unclear. Germline assignment: CDR1 SNHLY and CDR2 FYNNEI. CDR3 length equals 14 residues. Trimming shortened V by 2 bases and J by 7 bases, and 12 bases separated the two germline ends. The CDR3 protein is CASSENGPRQPQHF. The CDR3 nucleotides read TGTGCCAGCAGTGAAAACGGCCCCAGGCAGCCCCAGCATTTT.